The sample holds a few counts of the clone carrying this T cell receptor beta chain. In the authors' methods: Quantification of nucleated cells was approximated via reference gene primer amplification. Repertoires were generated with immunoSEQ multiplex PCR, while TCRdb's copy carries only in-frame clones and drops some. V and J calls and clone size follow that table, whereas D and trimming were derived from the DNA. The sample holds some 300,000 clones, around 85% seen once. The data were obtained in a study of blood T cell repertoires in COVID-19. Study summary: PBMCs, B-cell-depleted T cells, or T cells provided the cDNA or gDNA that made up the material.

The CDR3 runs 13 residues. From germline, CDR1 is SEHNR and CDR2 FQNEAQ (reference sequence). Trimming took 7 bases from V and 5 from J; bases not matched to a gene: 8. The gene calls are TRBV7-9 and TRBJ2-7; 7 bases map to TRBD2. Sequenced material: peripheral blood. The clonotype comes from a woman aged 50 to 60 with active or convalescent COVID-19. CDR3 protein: CASTPGGSDEQYF. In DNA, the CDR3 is TGTGCCAGCACCCCGGGCGGGAGCGACGAGCAGTACTTC.